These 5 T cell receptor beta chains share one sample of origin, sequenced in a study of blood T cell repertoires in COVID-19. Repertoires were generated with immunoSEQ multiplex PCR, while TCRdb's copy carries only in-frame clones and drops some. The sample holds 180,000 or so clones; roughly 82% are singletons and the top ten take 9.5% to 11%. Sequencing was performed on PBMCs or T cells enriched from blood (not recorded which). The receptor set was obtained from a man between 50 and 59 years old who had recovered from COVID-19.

The CDR3 sequence is CASSSPSGGRKTQYF. CDR3 bases: TGTGCCAGCAGCTCCCCCTCCGGGGGGCGGAAGACCCAGTACTTC. The rearrangement links TRBV7-8 to TRBJ2-5, with D maybe TRBD2 (7 bases). CDR1 is SGHVS, CDR2 FQNEAQ, per germline. V was pared by 4 bases and J by 6 bases, with 18 bases between. The CDR3 length is 15 residues.

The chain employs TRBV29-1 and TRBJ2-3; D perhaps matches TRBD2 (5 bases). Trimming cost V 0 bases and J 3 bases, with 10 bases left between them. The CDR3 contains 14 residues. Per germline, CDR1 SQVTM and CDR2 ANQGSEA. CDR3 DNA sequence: TGCAGCGTTGAAGAGGGCAGGAGGACAGATACGCAGTATTTT. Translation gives CSVEEGRRTDTQYF.

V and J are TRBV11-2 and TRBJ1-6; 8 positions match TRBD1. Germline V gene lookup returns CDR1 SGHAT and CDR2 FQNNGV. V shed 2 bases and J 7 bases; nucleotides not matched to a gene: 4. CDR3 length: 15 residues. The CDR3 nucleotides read TGTGCCAGCAGCTTATTCCAGGGGGCAAATTCACCCCTCCACTTT. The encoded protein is CASSLFQGANSPLHF.

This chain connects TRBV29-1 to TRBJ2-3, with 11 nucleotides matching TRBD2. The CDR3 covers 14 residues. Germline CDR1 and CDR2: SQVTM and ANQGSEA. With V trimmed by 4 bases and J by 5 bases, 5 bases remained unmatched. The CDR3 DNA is TGCAGCGTTGGCTTTAGCGGGAGGGGAGATACGCAGTATTTT. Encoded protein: CSVGFSGRGDTQYF.

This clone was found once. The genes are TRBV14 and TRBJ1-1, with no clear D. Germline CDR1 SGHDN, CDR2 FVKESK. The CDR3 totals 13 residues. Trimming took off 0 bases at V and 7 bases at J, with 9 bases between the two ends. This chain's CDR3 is CASSQERSYEAFF. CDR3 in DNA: TGTGCCAGCAGCCAAGAGAGAAGCTATGAAGCTTTCTTT.